The sequence of this TCR beta chain was determined in a study of TET2 disruption in CD19-targeted CAR T cells. Worth noting for this clone: Its specificity is not known. The CDR3 end falls 3 residues outside the read, so it is completed with the germline J gene.

Looked up from germline, CDR1 is SQVTM and CDR2 is ANQGSEA. Trimming removed 4 bases from V and 5 bases from J; junction bases left unmatched: 11. The CDR3 sequence is 14 residues long. Treatment denoted: autologous CTL019 cells: CD19 CAR with 4-1BB and CD3 zeta domains. T cells for CTL019 manufacturing were collected from peripheral blood by leukapheresis. Assay used: immunoSEQ multiplex PCR; TCRdb lists only in-frame clones, some missing. The repertoire table contains about 30,000 clones. The material sequenced was CD8- CAR+ T cells sorted from cultured blood T cells, taken for CD19 CAR T cell therapy. The subset: CD8-negative CAR-positive T cells from the infusion product. This clonotype was obtained from a man aged 65 to 79 with chronic lymphocytic leukemia. This sequence joins TRBV29-1 and TRBJ2-7; 7 bases fit TRBD2. The CDR3 reads CSVASGEFRDEQYF. The sequenced CDR3 bases are TGCAGCGTTGCCAGCGGGGAATTCCGAGACGAG.